The 28 T cell receptor beta chains reported below all come from one sample, sequenced in a study of T cells in Graves' hyperthyroidism and ophthalmopathy. The TCR beta CDR3 regions underwent amplification using RNA transcripts as the source. First-round RT-PCR targeting the TCR CDR3 was performed with the HTBI primer set. One entry per CDR3 protein results from TCRdb running MiXCR on the multiplex PCR reads. The sample shows over 400,000 distinct CDR3 sequences, about 22% of them seen only once. The sample comprised blood. The receptors here all came from a woman aged 70 to 79 with Graves' ophthalmopathy.

The chain uses TRBV20-1 and TRBJ2-2; possibly TRBD2 for D (6 bases). The V gene's germline CDR1 is DFQATT and CDR2 SNEGSKA (reference sequence). The CDR3 length is 16 residues. The germline V and J ends were trimmed by 5 bases and 1 base, with 17 bases remaining between them. CDR3 sequence (DNA): TGCAGTGCTGGGGCTACTCGGGGACTGAACACCGGGGAGCTGTTTTTT. Its protein product is CSAGATRGLNTGELFF.

This clonotype has ten or more counts. The V call is TRBV12-5, the J call TRBJ2-1, with D hard to call. V shed 6 bases and J shed 0 bases, with 15 bases lying between them. This CDR3 has 16 residues. From germline, CDR1 is LGHNT and CDR2 FRNRAP. This CDR3 reads CASGFILHSSYNEQFF. DNA for the CDR3: TGTGCTAGTGGCTTTATTCTCCATAGCTCCTACAATGAGCAGTTCTTC.

This clonotype showed up just a few times. The chain is built from TRBV29-1 and TRBJ1-1; no reliable D call. The ends were cut back, 5 bases at V and 11 bases at J, with 15 bases in the middle. Germline CDR1 reads SQVTM; CDR2 reads ANQGSEA. This CDR3 is 11 amino acids long. CDR3 DNA sequence: TGCAGCGTTACAGTACTGGGGTCGGCTTTCTTT. Translated, it gives CSVTVLGSAFF.

The chain carries TRBV4-1 and TRBJ2-1; D may be TRBD1 (5 bases). Germline CDR1 is MGHRA and CDR2 is YSYEKL. V lost 4 bases and J 4 bases, leaving 14 bases between the germline ends. The CDR3 runs to 15 residues. The CDR3 region has the DNA TGCGCCAGCAGCCGACAGAATCCGGCTTACAATGAGCAGTTCTTC. It yields the protein CASSRQNPAYNEQFF.

Remarks on this clonotype: Germline and junction disagree at one end, which may indicate a read error. The genes are TRBV7-7 and TRBJ2-5, with a weak D call TRBD2 (6 bases). The germline V gene encodes CDR1 SSHAT and CDR2 FNYEAQ (reference sequence). The CDR3 is 15 residues long. The CDR3 nucleotides read TGTGCTAGCAGCTTAGGGATGACGGGAGCAGAGACCCAGTACTTC. Residues: CASSLGMTGAETQYF.

To note about this clonotype: The germline gene is not matched at one end of the junction; a read error may be the cause. The CDR3 loop reads CVTSRDGGYGYTF. The CDR3 bases are TGTGTCACCAGCAGAGATGGGGGCTATGGCTACACCTTC. The chain carries TRBV15 and TRBJ1-2, with D possibly being TRBD1 (5 bases). The CDR3 is 13 amino acids. Germline CDR1 reads LNHNV; CDR2 reads YYDKDF (reference sequence).

Only a few counts were recorded for this clonotype. This chain joins TRBV6-1 and TRBJ1-5, with 8 bases that match TRBD1. Germline V lookup: CDR1 MNHNS, CDR2 SASEGT. The CDR3 is 17 amino acids. V was clipped by 3 bases and J by 2 bases; unmatched bases: 9. CDR3 residues: CASSDRRTGTGNQPQHF. CDR3 sequence (DNA): TGTGCCAGCAGTGACCGACGGACAGGGACCGGCAATCAGCCCCAGCATTTT.

The gene calls are TRBV28 and TRBJ1-2; D is unresolved. The CDR3 spans 13 residues. CDR1 is MDHEN, CDR2 SYDVKM, per germline. V shed 6 bases and J shed 4 bases, with 12 bases lying between them. This CDR3 reads CASSATNFYGYTF. The CDR3, as DNA: TGTGCCAGCAGCGCGACCAATTTCTATGGCTACACCTTC.

Concerning this clonotype itself: Mismatch with germline at one junction end may stem from a read error. This sequence joins TRBV7-7 and TRBJ2-5; D remains unclear. Germline-derived CDR1 and CDR2 are SSHAT and FNYEAQ (reference sequence). CDR3 length: 14 amino acids. The CDR3 loop is CASSLNPIRETQYF. As DNA, the CDR3 is TGTGCTAGCAGCCTCAACCCCATTCGGGAGACCCAGTACTTC.

The chain links TRBV18 to TRBJ1-1; D is perhaps TRBD1 (6 bases). The germline V and J ends were trimmed by 3 bases and 0 bases, with 14 bases remaining between them. The CDR3 is 16 amino acids. Germline CDR1 reads KGHSH; CDR2 reads LQKENI. The CDR3 loop reads CASSPEDSAVNTEAFF. In nucleotides, the CDR3 is TGTGCCAGCTCACCGGAGGACAGCGCCGTGAACACTGAAGCTTTCTTT.

This clonotype was recorded a few times. The chain is built from TRBV18 and TRBJ1-4; D unclear. V lost 4 bases and J 5 bases, leaving 8 bases between the germline ends. Germline CDR1 is KGHSH and CDR2 is LQKENI. CDR3 length: 13 amino acids. CDR3 residues: CASSLQQNEKLFF. The CDR3 nucleotides read TGTGCCAGCTCACTACAGCAAAATGAAAAACTGTTTTTT. Full variable domain (rest looked up from reference TRBV18 and TRBJ1-4): NAGVMQNPRHLVRRRGQEARLRCSPMKGHSHVYWYRQLPEEGLKFMVYLQKENIIDESGMPKERFSAEFPKEGPSILRIQQVVRGDSAAYFCASSLQQNEKLFFGSGTQLSVL.

This clonotype showed up many times. J is TRBJ1-1 and V is TRBV2, with TRBD1 identical over 7 bases. This CDR3 is 15 amino acids long. J was trimmed by 0 bases and V by 5 bases; bases with no gene match: 6. The germline V gene has CDR1 SNHLY and CDR2 FYNNEI. In DNA, the CDR3 is TGTGCCAGCAGTCGGACAGGCCTTATGAACACTGAAGCTTTCTTT. It yields the protein CASSRTGLMNTEAFF.

The V gene is TRBV6-1, the J gene TRBJ1-1; D perhaps matches TRBD1 (5 bases). This CDR3 is built from 14 residues. V lost 6 bases to trimming and J lost 4 bases, with 15 bases between them. The germline gives CDR1 MNHNS, CDR2 SASEGT. The CDR3 reads CASRRGGKSTEAFF. In DNA, the CDR3 is TGTGCCAGCAGGAGGGGCGGGAAGAGCACTGAAGCTTTCTTT.

This clonotype was counted only a few times. The chain is built from TRBV6-1 and TRBJ1-1; D call uncertain. CDR1 and CDR2 (germline): MNHNS, SASEGT. There are 14 residues in the CDR3. The V and J ends lost 9 bases and 4 bases respectively, with 18 bases between them. The CDR3, as DNA: TGTGCCAGTGTGAATGTTCCCCGGGCCACTGAAGCTTTCTTT. Protein: CASVNVPRATEAFF.

The genes are TRBV18 and TRBJ2-1, with TRBD2 matching over 8 bases. The CDR3 covers 14 residues. Germline CDR1 and CDR2: KGHSH and LQKENI. The J segment lost 10 bases and the V segment lost 4 bases, leaving 9 bases of the junction unmatched. CDR3: CASSQGLARGEQFF. The CDR3 region has the DNA TGTGCCAGCTCACAAGGACTAGCCCGGGGAGAGCAGTTCTTC.

This clonotype was detected a few times. The chain couples TRBV19 to TRBJ2-7; D uncertain. The V gene's germline CDR1 is LNHDA and CDR2 SQIVND (reference sequence). The length of the CDR3 is 14 residues. Trimming pared 6 bases from V and 3 bases from J, leaving 15 bases between. The DNA for the CDR3 is TGTGCCAGTAGCCCAAGCGACGGGTACTACGAGCAGTACTTC. As protein: CASSPSDGYYEQYF.

This chain uses TRBV2 with TRBJ2-7; D might be TRBD1 or TRBD2, each matching 5 bases. This CDR3 region has 14 residues. Germline V lookup: CDR1 SNHLY, CDR2 FYNNEI. Trimming left V 7 bases short and J 3 bases short, with 16 bases between. The CDR3 protein is CASTRDRWDYEQYF. The CDR3 nucleotides read TGTGCCAGCACTCGGGACCGATGGGACTACGAGCAGTACTTC.

This clonotype occurred a few times. The rearrangement links TRBV12-3 or TRBV12-4 to TRBJ2-3; 8 bases line up with TRBD2. V was pared by 5 bases and J by 3 bases, with 10 bases of the junction left unmatched. This CDR3 is built from 16 residues. The DNA for the CDR3 is TGTGCCAGCAGTCCCGGGGGGGGCCTAAAGACAGATACGCAGTATTTT. Protein product: CASSPGGGLKTDTQYF.

V is TRBV12-3 or TRBV12-4 and J is TRBJ1-1, with a weak D call TRBD1 (5 bases). Deletions cut 7 bases from V and 1 base from J, with 19 bases between. The CDR3 runs 16 residues. The CDR3 loop is CASILIAGLRNTEAFF. CDR3 coding DNA: TGTGCCAGCATTCTTATAGCGGGGCTGAGGAACACTGAAGCTTTCTTT.

The rearrangement links TRBV6-1 to TRBJ1-1; D not certain. CDR3 size: 14 residues. Germline V lookup: CDR1 MNHNS, CDR2 SASEGT. V was pared by 1 base and J by 4 bases, with 10 bases between. The DNA of the CDR3 is TGTGCCAGCAGTGAAGTATCCTGGGGCACTGAAGCTTTCTTT. It encodes CASSEVSWGTEAFF.

This clonotype was picked up many times. The chain has TRBV28 and TRBJ2-7; tentatively, D is TRBD1 (6 bases). Per the germline V gene, CDR1 is MDHEN and CDR2 is SYDVKM. Trimming pared 7 bases from V and 7 bases from J, leaving 20 bases between. This CDR3 has 14 residues. The CDR3 here is CASIGGSIMGEQYF. The CDR3 bases are TGTGCCAGCATAGGGGGATCAATTATGGGGGAGCAGTACTTC.

V gene TRBV19 combines with J gene TRBJ1-2, with D perhaps matching TRBD1 (5 bases). Deletions cut 7 bases from V and 3 bases from J, with 18 bases between. CDR1 is LNHDA, CDR2 SQIVND, per germline (reference sequence). The CDR3 length is 15 residues. For the CDR3, the DNA is TGTGCCAGTACCCCCCGTTGGGGCAATCACTATGGCTACACCTTC. It is translated as CASTPRWGNHYGYTF.

This clonotype has only a few counts. Compared with germline, one end of the junction differs, possibly owing to a read error. CDR3 residues: CASSLESEAFF. DNA for the CDR3: TGCGCCAGCAGCTTGGAAAGTGAAGCTTTCTTT. This chain connects TRBV7-9 to TRBJ1-1; D not certain. CDR3 size: 11 residues. The germline gives CDR1 SEHNR, CDR2 FQNEAQ (reference sequence).

This clonotype appeared a few times. V gene TRBV9 combines with J gene TRBJ1-2; TRBD1 aligns across 9 bases. This CDR3 contains 17 residues. Trimming cost V 3 bases and J 1 base; bases outside gene matches: 10. Germline V gene data show CDR1 as SGDLS and CDR2 as YYNGEE. CDR3 amino acids: CASSGPGQGSHNYGYTF. The CDR3 DNA reads TGTGCCAGCAGCGGACCGGGACAGGGATCCCATAACTATGGCTACACCTTC.

This clonotype was counted many times. The chain carries TRBV12-3 or TRBV12-4 and TRBJ1-4; perhaps TRBD1 as D (5 bases). CDR3 length: 14 amino acids. Trimming removed 0 bases at V and 4 bases at J, with 6 bases between. As DNA, the CDR3 is TGTGCCAGCAGTTTAGCAGGGGTTAATGAAAAACTGTTTTTT. This sequence encodes CASSLAGVNEKLFF.

This clonotype came up a few times. The chain recombines TRBV7-6 with TRBJ2-5; D is undetermined. CDR1 and CDR2 from the germline V gene are SGHVS and FNYEAQ. The CDR3 totals 12 residues. The ends were cut back, 4 bases at V and 5 bases at J, with 8 bases in the middle. As DNA, the CDR3 is TGTGCCAGCAGCTCCACTTCCGAGACCCAGTACTTC. It encodes CASSSTSETQYF. Looking up the rest from reference TRBV7-6 and TRBJ2-5 gives the full variable domain: GAGVSQSPRYKVTKRGQDVALRCDPISGHVSLYWYRQALGQGPEFLTYFNYEAQQDKSGLPNDRFSAERPEGSISTLTIQRTEQRDSAMYRCASSSTSETQYFGPGTRLLVL.

This clonotype was counted many times. The gene calls are TRBV2 and TRBJ1-1, with 7 nucleotides matching TRBD1. With V trimmed by 3 bases and J by 7 bases, 8 bases remained unmatched. The CDR3 consists of 14 residues. Per germline, CDR1 SNHLY and CDR2 FYNNEI. The CDR3 sequence: CASSENRGWGEAFF. CDR3 sequence (DNA): TGTGCCAGCAGTGAGAACAGGGGTTGGGGTGAAGCTTTCTTT. Full variable domain (remainder filled in from reference TRBV2 and TRBJ1-1): EPEVTQTPSHQVTQMGQEVILRCVPISNHLYFYWYRQILGQKVEFLVSFYNNEISEKSEIFDDQFSVERPDGSNFTLKIRSTKLEDSAMYFCASSENRGWGEAFFGQGTRLTVV.

This clonotype was counted only a few times. Written as DNA, the CDR3 is TGTGCCTGGAGAACCAGGGGCGCGCTGAACACCGGGGAGCTGTTTTTT. Protein: CAWRTRGALNTGELFF. The gene calls are TRBV30 and TRBJ2-2, with a tentative D call TRBD1 (6 bases). The CDR3 has 16 amino acids. Germline V lookup: CDR1 GTSNPN, CDR2 SVGIG (reference sequence). Trimming took 3 bases from V and 1 from J, leaving 15 bases between them.